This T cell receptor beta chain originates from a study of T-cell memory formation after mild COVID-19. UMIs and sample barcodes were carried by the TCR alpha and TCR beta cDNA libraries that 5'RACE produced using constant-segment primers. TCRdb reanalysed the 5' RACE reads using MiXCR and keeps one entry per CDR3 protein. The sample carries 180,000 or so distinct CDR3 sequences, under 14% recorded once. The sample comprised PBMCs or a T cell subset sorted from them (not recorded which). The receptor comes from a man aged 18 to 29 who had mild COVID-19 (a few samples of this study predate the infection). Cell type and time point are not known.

CDR3 coding DNA: TGTGCCAGCAGTACCGGACTGGCGAGCTCCTACAATGAGCAGTTCTTC. Amino acid sequence: CASSTGLASSYNEQFF. V is TRBV2 and J is TRBJ2-1; a weak D match, TRBD2 (5 bases). The germline V and J ends were trimmed by 5 bases and 0 bases, with 14 bases remaining between them. The germline gives CDR1 SNHLY, CDR2 FYNNEI. This CDR3 has 16 residues.